The 18 T cell receptor beta chains below were found in one sample sequenced in a study of a mutant IDH1 vaccine in newly diagnosed glioma (dated by TCRdb to the early 2020s). Reading the label with the study, this specimen's time point is: week 5, during vaccination. Every vaccine dose consisted of 300 ug of a 20-mer mutant IDH1 peptide in Montanide, administered subcutaneously together with topical imiquimod. No antigen has been assigned to these receptors. Library method: the immunoSEQ multiplex PCR assay. TCRdb obtained this table from immuneACCESS and retained in-frame rearrangements with V and J assigned. These tables miss some clones; where compared with another copy, unresolved V genes account for less than half of the shortfall, and the remainder is unexplained. The sample contains approximately 80,000 clones, 90% to 95% of them found a single time. Approximately 0.6% of the sample comes from the top ten.

The source material was PBMCs, sampled from a glioma patient whose treatment included an IDH1 peptide vaccine. The receptors here all came from a woman between 50 and 59 years old with glioma.

The chain is built from TRBV11-2 and TRBJ2-7; no firm D call. The germline V gene has CDR1 SGHAT and CDR2 FQNNGV. This CDR3 has 11 amino acids. V lost 3 bases and J 6 bases, leaving 6 bases between the germline ends. The CDR3, as DNA: TGTGCCAGCAGCTTGACGGGCGAGCAGTACTTC. Its translation is CASSLTGEQYF.

This clone has a handful of counts. The chain has TRBV2 and TRBJ2-1; D may correspond to TRBD1 or TRBD2 (5 bases each). Trimming took off 8 bases at V and 6 bases at J, with 17 bases between the two ends. Germline values: CDR1 SNHLY, CDR2 FYNNEI. This CDR3 spans 14 amino acids. This CDR3 reads CASAPGSRGNEQFF. Written as DNA, the CDR3 is TGTGCCAGCGCTCCGGGATCAAGGGGCAATGAGCAGTTCTTC.

This clone was observed a single time. The chain is built from TRBV6-1 and TRBJ2-2; no clear D. Germline V lookup: CDR1 MNHNS, CDR2 SASEGT. The CDR3 is made up of 16 amino acids. V shed 2 bases and J shed 3 bases, with 13 bases lying between them. CDR3 DNA sequence: TGTGCCAGCAGTGAACAGGCGGCGGCTGACACCGGGGAGCTGTTTTTT. It encodes CASSEQAAADTGELFF.

This chain links TRBV2 with TRBJ1-5; 8 nucleotides agree with TRBD1. Unmatched junction bases numbered 7, after V lost 6 bases and J lost 0 bases. The length of the CDR3 is 16 residues. Germline CDR1 reads SNHLY; CDR2 reads FYNNEI. The CDR3 DNA follows: TGTGCCAGCAGGACTGGGACAGGCTATAGCAATCAGCCCCAGCATTTT. Translation: CASRTGTGYSNQPQHF. Full variable domain (remainder filled in from reference TRBV2 and TRBJ1-5): EPEVTQTPSHQVTQMGQEVILRCVPISNHLYFYWYRQILGQKVEFLVSFYNNEISEKSEIFDDQFSVERPDGSNFTLKIRSTKLEDSAMYFCASRTGTGYSNQPQHFGDGTRLSIL.

The chain joins TRBV5-5 to TRBJ1-5; no clear D. Germline V CDR1 and CDR2: SGHKS, YYEKEE (reference sequence). V shed 4 bases and J shed 7 bases, with 12 bases lying between them. The CDR3 totals 13 residues. The CDR3 sequence: CASSTTYEQPQHF. The DNA for the CDR3 is TGTGCCAGCAGCACGACCTACGAGCAGCCCCAGCATTTT. Complete variable domain (other parts from reference TRBV5-5 and TRBJ1-5): DAGVTQSPTHLIKTRGQQVTLRCSPISGHKSVSWYQQVLGQGPQFIFQYYEKEERGRGNFPDRFSARQFPNYSSELNVNALLLGDSALYLCASSTTYEQPQHFGDGTRLSIL.

The genes are TRBV6-1 and TRBJ1-3, with TRBD1 as a possible D gene (5 bases). The CDR3 runs to 14 residues. Germline CDR1 and CDR2: MNHNS and SASEGT. With 11 bases removed from V and 0 bases from J, the gap between germline ends came to 14 bases. CDR3 protein: CAGGNPSSGNTIYF. The DNA of the CDR3 is TGTGCCGGGGGGAATCCAAGCTCTGGAAACACCATATATTTT.

This chain connects TRBV25-1 to TRBJ2-3; TRBD2 agrees at 7 bases. V lost 5 bases to trimming and J lost 3 bases; unmatched junction nucleotides: 11. Looked up from germline, CDR1 is MGHDK and CDR2 is SYGVNS. The CDR3 is made up of 16 amino acids. The CDR3 region is CASSFRGGRITDTQYF. In DNA form, the CDR3 reads TGTGCCAGCAGTTTCCGCGGCGGGAGAATAACAGATACGCAGTATTTT.

The chain couples TRBV15 to TRBJ2-7; a possible D gene is TRBD2 (6 bases). The ends were cut back, 0 bases at V and 2 bases at J, with 17 bases in the middle. The length of the CDR3 is 17 residues. The germline gives CDR1 LNHNV, CDR2 YYDKDF (reference sequence). DNA of the CDR3: TGTGCCACCAGCAGAGAAGTTGCGGGACCGCCACCCTACGAGCAGTACTTC. It codes for CATSREVAGPPPYEQYF.

The chain recombines TRBV28 with TRBJ2-3; D uncertain. The CDR3 sequence is 13 residues long. V lost 2 bases and J lost 0, with 3 bases in between. Germline loops: CDR1 MDHEN, CDR2 SYDVKM. The CDR3 sequence: CASSLRSTDTQYF. The CDR3 coding sequence is TGTGCCAGCAGTTTACGTAGCACAGATACGCAGTATTTT.

This chain uses TRBV6-1 with TRBJ1-5; tentatively, D is TRBD1 (6 bases). This CDR3 spans 16 amino acids. Germline CDR1 MNHNS, CDR2 SASEGT. Trimming shortened V by 2 bases and J by 4 bases, and 15 bases separated the two germline ends. This CDR3 reads CASSERVTGWNQPQHF. As DNA, the CDR3 is TGTGCCAGCAGTGAAAGAGTAACAGGGTGGAATCAGCCCCAGCATTTT.

The rearrangement links TRBV6-1 to TRBJ1-5; 7 nucleotides align to TRBD1. Germline CDR1 and CDR2: MNHNS and SASEGT. The CDR3 is 16 amino acids. Trimming removed 3 bases from V and 5 bases from J; junction bases left unmatched: 10. CDR3 residues: CASSDAPGTAYQPQHF. DNA for the CDR3: TGTGCCAGCAGTGATGCCCCAGGGACAGCTTATCAGCCCCAGCATTTT.

The chain couples TRBV19 to TRBJ1-5, with D possibly TRBD1 on 6 matching bases. The germline V gene has CDR1 LNHDA and CDR2 SQIVND (reference sequence). The CDR3 is 14 amino acids. Deletions cut 5 bases from V and 3 bases from J, with 11 bases between. CDR3 protein: CASSVRDTNQPQHF. CDR3 in DNA: TGTGCCAGTAGTGTCCGGGACACCAATCAGCCCCAGCATTTT. The full variable domain, rest sourced from reference TRBV19 and TRBJ1-5, is DGGITQSPKYLFRKEGQNVTLSCEQNLNHDAMYWYRQDPGQGLRLIYYSQIVNDFQKGDIAEGYSVSREKKESFPLTVTSAQKNPTAFYLCASSVRDTNQPQHFGDGTRLSIL.

This chain connects TRBV9 to TRBJ1-1; no reliable D call. Per germline, CDR1 SGDLS and CDR2 YYNGEE. Deletions cut 8 bases from V and 6 bases from J, with 8 bases between. The CDR3 covers 10 residues. For the CDR3, the DNA is TGTGCCAGTTCGACCTCTGAAGCTTTCTTT. The encoded protein is CASSTSEAFF.

This sequence joins TRBV2 and TRBJ2-5, with a weak D call TRBD1 (6 bases). This CDR3 contains 14 residues. The germline gives CDR1 SNHLY, CDR2 FYNNEI. The germline V and J ends were trimmed by 7 bases and 11 bases, with 23 bases remaining between them. CDR3 amino acids: CASTPRGTVGEQYF. The CDR3 nucleotides read TGTGCCAGCACCCCGAGGGGGACGGTAGGGGAGCAGTACTTC.

The chain employs TRBV19 and TRBJ2-7, with 9 bases matching TRBD2. In germline, CDR1 is LNHDA, CDR2 SQIVND (reference sequence). V was pared by 4 bases and J by 6 bases, with 13 bases of the junction left unmatched. This CDR3 spans 16 amino acids. In nucleotides, the CDR3 is TGTGCCAGTAGTACCCTCGGGACTAGCATCTTCTCCGAGCAGTACTTC. Translated: CASSTLGTSIFSEQYF.

This chain connects TRBV9 to TRBJ2-2; tentative D call: TRBD2 (6 bases). The V gene lost 4 bases and the J gene lost 2 bases, with 9 bases spanning the gap. The germline gives CDR1 SGDLS, CDR2 YYNGEE. This CDR3 has 14 amino acids. CDR3 amino acids: CASSTGTNTGELFF. DNA for the CDR3: TGTGCCAGCAGCACCGGGACTAACACCGGGGAGCTGTTTTTT.

The chain is built from TRBV7-6 and TRBJ2-7; no clear D gene. The CDR3 totals 15 residues. The V gene's germline CDR1 is SGHVS and CDR2 FNYEAQ. V lost 1 base and J lost 0, with 10 bases in between. CDR3 sequence: CASSLEQSRSYEQYF. CDR3 nucleotide sequence: TGTGCCAGCAGCTTAGAACAGTCCCGCTCCTACGAGCAGTACTTC.

V gene TRBV7-9 combines with J gene TRBJ1-1; possibly TRBD1 for D (6 bases). The CDR3 is made up of 14 amino acids. From germline, CDR1 is SEHNR and CDR2 FQNEAQ (reference sequence). V was shortened by 3 bases and J by 5 bases, with 13 bases between the two germline ends. The CDR3 loop is CASSFQGLGTEAFF. The CDR3 coding sequence is TGTGCCAGCAGCTTTCAGGGGCTGGGAACTGAAGCTTTCTTT.